The 13 T cell receptor beta chains below were found in one sample sequenced in a study of blood T cells in healthy people across ages. Through a sample-barcoded 5' primer and a J-beta primer mix, a second PCR was run for roughly 6 to 11 cycles. TCRdb processed the 5' RACE reads anew with MiXCR; each CDR3 protein has one entry. The table includes about 840,000 distinct CDR3 sequences, roughly 28% detected once. The sample also formed part of further work on T cells of mothers and their children.

The specimen was blood. These receptors were taken from a woman in her thirties or forties in good health.

V usage is TRBV29-1 and J usage is TRBJ1-5; D gene ambiguous. Germline values: CDR1 SQVTM, CDR2 ANQGSEA. The length of the CDR3 is 13 residues. Trimming took off 4 bases at V and 1 base at J, with 8 bases between the two ends. The CDR3 reads CSVGVDSNQPQHF. The CDR3 DNA reads as TGCAGCGTTGGGGTGGACAGCAATCAGCCCCAGCATTTT. Based on the CDR3 plus reference TRBV29-1 and TRBJ1-5, the full variable domain is SAVISQKPSRDICQRGTSLTIQCQVDSQVTMMFWYRQQPGQSLTLIATANQGSEATYESGFVIDKFPISRPNLTFSTLTVSNMSPEDSSIYLCSVGVDSNQPQHFGDGTRLSIL.

V gene TRBV5-1 combines with J gene TRBJ2-3, with D tentatively TRBD1 (5 bases). The CDR3 contains 15 residues. Trimming took 3 bases from V and 6 from J, leaving 17 bases between them. The germline V gene encodes CDR1 SGHRS and CDR2 YFSETQ. CDR3 amino acids: CASSWTKPSRDTQYF. DNA of the CDR3: TGCGCCAGCAGCTGGACAAAACCCTCAAGGGATACGCAGTATTTT.

There are a few counts of this clonotype. V usage is TRBV7-2 and J usage is TRBJ2-1, with D maybe TRBD1 (6 bases). V shed 4 bases and J shed 0 bases, with 10 bases lying between them. Germline V gene sequence: CDR1 SGHTA, CDR2 FQGNSA. The CDR3 runs to 15 residues. DNA of the CDR3: TGTGCCAGCAGCTCATGGGGGCCCTCCTACAATGAGCAGTTCTTC. Protein product: CASSSWGPSYNEQFF.

The rearrangement links TRBV4-1 to TRBJ2-3; D ambiguous. This CDR3 is built from 13 residues. The V end was cut by 1 base, the J end by 6 bases, with 8 bases between. CDR1 and CDR2 from the germline V gene are MGHRA and YSYEKL. CDR3: CASSQVPRDTQYF. For the CDR3, the DNA is TGCGCCAGCAGCCAAGTTCCTCGGGATACGCAGTATTTT.

With regard to this clonotype: Germline is not matched at one junction end, which may reflect a read error. The V and J genes are TRBV5-1 and TRBJ2-1, with TRBD1 as a possible D gene (6 bases). Germline-derived CDR1 and CDR2 are SGHRS and YFSETQ. The CDR3 is made up of 16 amino acids. CDR3 protein: CACSPTGQEAYNEQFF. As DNA, the CDR3 is TGCGCCTGCAGCCCTACGGGACAAGAGGCATACAATGAGCAGTTCTTC.

This chain links TRBV9 with TRBJ2-2; 10 positions agree with TRBD2. CDR1 is SGDLS and CDR2 is YYNGEE in the germline V gene. Losses at the gene ends were 2 bases for V and 6 bases for J; bases not matched to a gene: 7. CDR3 length: 16 residues. The CDR3 spells CASSVSSGGEAGELFF. CDR3 nucleotide sequence: TGTGCCAGCAGCGTTTCCAGCGGGGGGGAGGCCGGGGAGCTGTTTTTT.

This clonotype was detected many times. The V and J genes are TRBV15 and TRBJ2-5, with no clear D. Germline V gene data show CDR1 as LNHNV and CDR2 as YYDKDF (reference sequence). Trimming removed 3 bases from V and 2 bases from J, with 4 bases in between. The CDR3 runs to 12 residues. The CDR3 region has the DNA TGTGCCACCAGCAGTAATCAAGAGACCCAGTACTTC. It translates to CATSSNQETQYF.

This clonotype was seen only a few times. This chain joins TRBV5-1 and TRBJ1-4; D is unresolved. The CDR3 consists of 16 residues. Germline CDR1 and CDR2: SGHRS and YFSETQ. V gave up 0 bases and J gave up 0 bases, with 9 bases separating them. CDR3 protein: CASSLGTASTNEKLFF. The CDR3 region has the DNA TGCGCCAGCAGCTTGGGGACGGCCTCAACTAATGAAAAACTGTTTTTT.

With regard to this clonotype: A junction boundary mismatches the germline segment, possibly from a read error. The chain couples TRBV7-9 to TRBJ2-3, with 9 nucleotides matching TRBD2. The CDR3 contains 14 residues. Germline V gene sequence: CDR1 SEHNR, CDR2 FQNEAQ (reference sequence). CDR3 bases: TGTGCCAGCAGCCCAGGGACTAGCATAGATACGCAGTATTTT. Translation gives CASSPGTSIDTQYF.

This clonotype was detected a few times. This rearrangement joins TRBV7-2 to TRBJ2-7, with TRBD2 as a possible D gene (6 bases). The germline V gene has CDR1 SGHTA and CDR2 FQGNSA. V lost 0 bases and J 3 bases, leaving 9 bases between the germline ends. The CDR3 sequence is 14 residues long. The CDR3 DNA reads TGTGCCAGCAGCTTAGCTAGCGGCAACTACGAGCAGTACTTC. This codes for CASSLASGNYEQYF.

In the case of this clonotype: A much larger clone differs by one base, so this may be a read error. The genes are TRBV11-2 and TRBJ2-6, with D perhaps matching TRBD2 (6 bases). The CDR3 loop spans 14 amino acids. Germline CDR1 SGHAT, CDR2 FQNNGV. The CDR3, as DNA: TGTGCCAGCACTGGGGGGTCTGGGGCCAACGTCCGGACTTTC. Protein product: CASTGGSGANVRTF.

J is TRBJ2-1 and V is TRBV11-3, with a tentative D call TRBD2 (6 bases). This CDR3 is 15 amino acids long. Germline CDR1 is SGHNT and CDR2 is YENEEA. Trimming cost V 4 bases and J 1 base, with 11 bases left between them. CDR3 sequence: CASSSDGLSYNEQFF. The DNA for the CDR3 is TGTGCCAGCAGCTCCGACGGACTATCCTACAATGAGCAGTTCTTC.

In DNA form, the CDR3 reads TGTGCCACCAGCAGAGTGGGGGGCCCCTACGAGCAGTACTTC. It encodes CATSRVGGPYEQYF. The rearrangement links TRBV15 to TRBJ2-7; D may match TRBD1 or TRBD2 (6 bases each). This CDR3 spans 14 amino acids. Germline assignment: CDR1 LNHNV and CDR2 YYDKDF (reference sequence). The V end lost 1 base, the J end lost 2 bases, and 9 bases lay between the germline ends.